These T cell receptor beta chains were read from a single sample in a study of patients with pleural tuberculosis. In TCRdb, the reads were re-called with MiXCR into one record per CDR3 protein. The sample carries approximately 50,000 distinct CDR3 sequences, about 7.3% recorded once. Receptor source: a human donor with pleural tuberculosis. Both conserved end residues are trimmed from each CDR3. D genes are given only for firm matches.

TRBV11-1,TRBJ2-2,TRBD1,ASSDRGGDTGELF
TRBV10-3,TRBJ1-5,TRBD1,AISEMDRDQPQH
TRBV10-3,TRBJ2-1,.,AISPTSDEQF
TRBV30,TRBJ1-2,TRBD1,AWSEGQRLT
TRBV2,TRBJ2-1,.,ASSEGQGTGNEQF
TRBV11-1,TRBJ2-4,.,ASSLVRPSPLQDIQY
TRBV27,TRBJ1-2,TRBD1,ASSYGQAVGGYT
TRBV2,TRBJ2-1,TRBD2,ASSEKLALEQF
TRBV6-1,TRBJ1-1,.,ASRPDGHTEAF
TRBV12-3/TRBV12-4,TRBJ2-5,.,ASSFSQETQY
TRBV20-1,TRBJ2-7,.,SAFRNGSPYEQY
TRBV4-2,TRBJ2-3,TRBD2,ASSLRLAADTQY
TRBV19,TRBJ1-2,.,ANTIPQFYGYT
TRBV11-1,TRBJ2-5,.,ASSGWDQETQY
TRBV25-1,TRBJ2-1,TRBD2,ASIPSGRLNYNEQF
TRBV6-1,TRBJ2-1,.,ASSVEGTSYNEQF
TRBV20-1,TRBJ2-1,TRBD2,SARNGTGGVEQF
TRBV20-1,TRBJ2-5,TRBD1,SARDGGTGEETQY
TRBV29-1,TRBJ1-1,TRBD1,SVAKGTENTEAF
TRBV12-3/TRBV12-4,TRBJ2-5,.,ASSLGITWGETQY
TRBV6-2/TRBV6-3,TRBJ2-3,.,ASRIGVTDTQY
TRBV27,TRBJ2-1,.,ASSLAAGYNEQF
TRBV6-1,TRBJ1-1,TRBD1,ARRGQGFGTEAF
TRBV11-2,TRBJ2-7,TRBD1,AGSLGGQSYEQY
TRBV14,TRBJ1-6,TRBD1,ASSRTGRDSPLH
TRBV12-3/TRBV12-4,TRBJ2-7,.,ASSFGQYEQY
TRBV29-1,TRBJ2-1,TRBD2,SVELAGGVNEQF
TRBV9,TRBJ1-5,.,ASSVEGGQYSNQPQH
TRBV10-3,TRBJ1-2,TRBD1,AAQGGQGNYGYT
TRBV28,TRBJ2-2,TRBD1,ASRRQGRIGELF
TRBV29-1,TRBJ1-4,TRBD1,SVEPQGGKLF
TRBV11-2,TRBJ1-1,TRBD1,ASSPGQGASEAF
TRBV6-1,TRBJ1-2,.,ASTRSQMYGYT
TRBV28,TRBJ2-7,.,ASSLYRYEQY
TRBV12-3/TRBV12-4,TRBJ1-5,.,ASKPGRQYNQPQH
TRBV19,TRBJ2-2,.,ASSIARTGELF
TRBV19,TRBJ1-1,TRBD1,ASKFTGTGWTEAF
TRBV13,TRBJ1-4,.,ASSAGAAYATNEKLF
TRBV6-5,TRBJ2-7,.,ASSSDSYEQY
TRBV11-1,TRBJ1-1,.,ASSRQANTEAF
TRBV5-4,TRBJ2-3,.,ASSWGPRPDTDTQY
TRBV20-1,TRBJ2-1,.,SARRATYNEQF
TRBV15,TRBJ2-1,.,ATSRDRDPGGEQF
TRBV6-1,TRBJ1-1,.,ASSEFGSGTEAF
TRBV6-1,TRBJ2-1,TRBD2,ANSESGRSEQF
TRBV29-1,TRBJ2-1,TRBD1,SAGQGAVNEQF
TRBV20-1,TRBJ1-1,.,SAPHPSFGNTEAF
TRBV11-2,TRBJ2-5,.,ASSLDRGETQY
TRBV20-1,TRBJ2-3,TRBD2,SARDLAGAVADTQY
TRBV11-1,TRBJ2-1,TRBD2,ASSLGLAGGYNEQF
TRBV28,TRBJ1-5,TRBD1,ASSPVQGGGQPQH
TRBV19,TRBJ1-1,TRBD1,ASTTGGRTEAF
TRBV29-1,TRBJ2-3,.,SVDLQGADTQY
TRBV11-2,TRBJ2-1,.,ASSFTPQNEQF
TRBV2,TRBJ1-1,.,ASSERNTEAF
TRBV6-2/TRBV6-3,TRBJ1-1,.,ASSHPADTYTEAF
TRBV12-3/TRBV12-4,TRBJ1-1,TRBD1,ASSRGASNSEAF
TRBV11-2,TRBJ1-1,.,ASSLLRGVNTEAF
TRBV25-1,TRBJ2-1,.,ASSPREYGEQF